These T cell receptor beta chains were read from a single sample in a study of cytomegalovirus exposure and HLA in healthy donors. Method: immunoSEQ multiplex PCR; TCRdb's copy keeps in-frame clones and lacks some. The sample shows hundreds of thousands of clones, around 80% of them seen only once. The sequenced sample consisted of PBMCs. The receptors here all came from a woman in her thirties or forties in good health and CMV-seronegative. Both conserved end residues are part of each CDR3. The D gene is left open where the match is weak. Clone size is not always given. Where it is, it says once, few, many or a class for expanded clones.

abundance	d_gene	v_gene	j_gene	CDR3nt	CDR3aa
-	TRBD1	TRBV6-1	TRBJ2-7	TGTGCCAGCAGTGTCAGGGGGCTCTACGAGCAGTACTTC	CASSVRGLYEQYF
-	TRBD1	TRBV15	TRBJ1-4	TGTGCCACCAGCAGCCCCGGGACAGTAGCTGAAAAACTGTTTTTT	CATSSPGTVAEKLFF
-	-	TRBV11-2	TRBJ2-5	TGTGCCAGCAGCTCCGGGACACCAGTCCAAGAGACCCAGTACTTC	CASSSGTPVQETQYF
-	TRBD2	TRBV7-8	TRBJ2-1	TGTGCCAGCAGCCACTTGGGCGGGGGGGCCCGCAATGAGCAGTTCTTC	CASSHLGGGARNEQFF
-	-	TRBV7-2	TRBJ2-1	TGTGCCAGCAGCCACTGGACAGCTGGTTTTTACAATGAGCAGTTCTTC	CASSHWTAGFYNEQFF
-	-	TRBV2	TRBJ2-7	TGTGCCAGCAGCGCGACAGGTTTGGGTTACGAGCAGTACTTC	CASSATGLGYEQYF
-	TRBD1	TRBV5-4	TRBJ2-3	TGTGCCAGCAGCTTAAGGACAGGGACGACAGATACGCAGTATTTT	CASSLRTGTTDTQYF
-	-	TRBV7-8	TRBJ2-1	TGTGCCAGCAGCTTTGGAGGGAACTACAATGAGCAGTTCTTC	CASSFGGNYNEQFF
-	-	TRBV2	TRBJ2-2	TGTGCCAGCAAGGGAATTGGAGGAGACACCGGGGAGCTGTTTTTT	CASKGIGGDTGELFF
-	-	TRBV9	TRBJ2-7	TGTGCCAGCAGCGTACAAGGGGATCCCTACGAGCAGTACTTC	CASSVQGDPYEQYF
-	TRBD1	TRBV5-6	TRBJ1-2	TGTGCCAGCAGCTTGGAACAGGGGGTCGGCTATGGCTACACCTTC	CASSLEQGVGYGYTF
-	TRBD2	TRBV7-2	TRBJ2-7	TGTGCCAGCAGCTTAAGGCAAGCGGGGGCTTCCTACGAGCAGTACTTC	CASSLRQAGASYEQYF
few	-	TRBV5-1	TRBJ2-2	TGCGCCAGCAGCTCCCAGACAGAGCCAAGCACCGGGGAGCTGTTTTTT	CASSSQTEPSTGELFF
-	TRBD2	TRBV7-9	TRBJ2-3	TGTGCCAGCAGCGTGCGTAGGCTAGCGGGGGGGAAGGATACGCAGTATTTT	CASSVRRLAGGKDTQYF
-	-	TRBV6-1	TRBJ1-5	TGTGCCAGCCGGGATTATCAGCCCCAGCATTTT	CASRDYQPQHF
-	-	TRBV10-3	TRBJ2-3	TGTGCCATCAGTGGTGGGACAGGACGACTAGCTCAAAGAGGCACAGATACGCAGTATTTT	CAISGGTGRLAQRGTDTQYF
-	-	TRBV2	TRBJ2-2	TGTGCCAGCAACAGGGACGCGAACACCGGGGAGCTGTTTTTT	CASNRDANTGELFF
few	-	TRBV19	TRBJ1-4	TGTGCCAGTTCCCCGGGGGGGGATAATGAAAAACTGTTTTTT	CASSPGGDNEKLFF
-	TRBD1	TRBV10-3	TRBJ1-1	TGTGCCATCAGGGAGACAGGGTCGAACACTGAAGCTTTCTTT	CAIRETGSNTEAFF
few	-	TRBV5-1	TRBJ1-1	TGCGCCAGCAGCTTGAGCCGGAACACTGAAGCTTTCTTT	CASSLSRNTEAFF
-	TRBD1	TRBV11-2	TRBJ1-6	TGTGCCAGCAGCTTGTGGACAGGGGGTGATTCACCCCTCCACTTT	CASSLWTGGDSPLHF
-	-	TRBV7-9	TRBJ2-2	TGTGCCAGCAGCATCAGGAACGCGAACACCGGGGAGCTGTTTTTT	CASSIRNANTGELFF
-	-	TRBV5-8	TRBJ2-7	TGTGCCAGCAGCTTGCGTGAGACCTACGAGCAGTACTTC	CASSLRETYEQYF
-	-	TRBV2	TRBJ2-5	TGTGCCAGCCTGCCCCACATCTCGCCAGGGGAGCAGTACTTC	CASLPHISPGEQYF
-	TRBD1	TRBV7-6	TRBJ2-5	TGTGCCAGCAGAATGGGGACAGCTACGTACCAAGAGACCCAGTACTTC	CASRMGTATYQETQYF
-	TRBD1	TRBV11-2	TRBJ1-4	TGTGCCAGCAAAGGGACAGTCAATGAAAAACTGTTTTTT	CASKGTVNEKLFF
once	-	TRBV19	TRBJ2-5	TGTGCCAGTAGTATAGTACCAGAAGAGACCCAGTACTTC	CASSIVPEETQYF